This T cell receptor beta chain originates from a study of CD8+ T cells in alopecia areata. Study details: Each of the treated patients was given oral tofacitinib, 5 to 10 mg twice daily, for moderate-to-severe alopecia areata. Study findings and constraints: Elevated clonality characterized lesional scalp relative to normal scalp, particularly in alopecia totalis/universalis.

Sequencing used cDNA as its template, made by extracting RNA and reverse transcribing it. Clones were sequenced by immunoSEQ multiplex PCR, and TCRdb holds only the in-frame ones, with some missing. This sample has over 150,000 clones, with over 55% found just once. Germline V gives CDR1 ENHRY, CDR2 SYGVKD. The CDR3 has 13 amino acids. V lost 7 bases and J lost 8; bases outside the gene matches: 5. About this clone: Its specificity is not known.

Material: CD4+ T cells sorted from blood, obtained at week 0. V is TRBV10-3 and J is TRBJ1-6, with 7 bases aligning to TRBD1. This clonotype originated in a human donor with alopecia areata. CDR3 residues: CAINTGADSPLHF. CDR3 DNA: TGTGCCATCAACACAGGGGCGGATTCACCCCTCCACTTT.